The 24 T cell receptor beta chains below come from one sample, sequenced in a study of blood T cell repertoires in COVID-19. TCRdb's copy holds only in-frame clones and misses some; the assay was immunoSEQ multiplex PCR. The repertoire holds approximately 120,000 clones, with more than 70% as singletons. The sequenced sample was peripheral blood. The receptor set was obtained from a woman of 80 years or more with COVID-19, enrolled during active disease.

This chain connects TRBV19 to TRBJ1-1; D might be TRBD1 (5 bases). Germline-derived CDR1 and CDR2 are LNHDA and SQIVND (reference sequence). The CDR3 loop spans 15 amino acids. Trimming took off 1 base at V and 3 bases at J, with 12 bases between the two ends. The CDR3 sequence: CASSIGAGRDTEAFF. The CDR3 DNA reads TGTGCCAGTAGTATAGGGGCAGGGAGGGACACTGAAGCTTTCTTT.

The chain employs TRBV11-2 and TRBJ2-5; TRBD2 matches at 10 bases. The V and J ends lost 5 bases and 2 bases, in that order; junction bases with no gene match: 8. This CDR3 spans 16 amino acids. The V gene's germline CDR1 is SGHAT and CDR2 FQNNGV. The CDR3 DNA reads TGTGCCAGCAGCCAGGGACTAGCGACCTCTCAAGAGACCCAGTACTTC. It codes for CASSQGLATSQETQYF.

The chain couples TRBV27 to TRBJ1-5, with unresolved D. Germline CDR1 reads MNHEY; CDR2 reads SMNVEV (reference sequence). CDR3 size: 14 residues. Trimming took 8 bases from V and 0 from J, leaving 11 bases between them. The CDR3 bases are TGTGCCAGCCGCGATGAGTATAGCAATCAGCCCCAGCATTTT. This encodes CASRDEYSNQPQHF.

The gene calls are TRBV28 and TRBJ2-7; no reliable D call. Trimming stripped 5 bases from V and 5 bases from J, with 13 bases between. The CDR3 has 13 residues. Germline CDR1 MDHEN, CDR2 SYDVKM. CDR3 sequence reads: CASSPPTTDEQYF. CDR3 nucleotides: TGTGCCAGCAGTCCCCCCACCACAGACGAGCAGTACTTC.

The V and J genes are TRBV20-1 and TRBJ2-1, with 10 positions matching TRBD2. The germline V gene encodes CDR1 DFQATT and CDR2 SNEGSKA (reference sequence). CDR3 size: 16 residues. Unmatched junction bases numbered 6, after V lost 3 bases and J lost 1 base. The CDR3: CSASGSGGRSYNEQFF. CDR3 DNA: TGCAGTGCTAGTGGTAGCGGGGGGCGGTCCTACAATGAGCAGTTCTTC.

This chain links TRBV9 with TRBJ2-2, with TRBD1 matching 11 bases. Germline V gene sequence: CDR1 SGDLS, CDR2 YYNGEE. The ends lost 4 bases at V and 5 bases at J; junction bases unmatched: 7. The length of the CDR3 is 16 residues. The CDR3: CASSPLGQGATGELFF. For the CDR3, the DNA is TGTGCCAGCAGCCCCCTAGGACAGGGGGCTACCGGGGAGCTGTTTTTT.

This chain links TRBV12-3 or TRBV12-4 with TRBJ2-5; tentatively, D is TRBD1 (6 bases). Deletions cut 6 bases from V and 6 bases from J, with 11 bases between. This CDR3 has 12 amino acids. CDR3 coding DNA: TGTGCCAGCAGCTCAGACAGGCAGACCCAGTACTTC. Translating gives CASSSDRQTQYF.

CDR3 amino acids: CASSSSGRETQYF. CDR3 in DNA: TGTGCCAGCAGCTCCTCGGGGAGGGAGACCCAGTACTTC. The chain joins TRBV7-9 to TRBJ2-5, with D possibly being TRBD2 (6 bases). This CDR3 has 13 amino acids. Germline V lookup: CDR1 SEHNR, CDR2 FQNEAQ (reference sequence). Deletions cut 4 bases from V and 5 bases from J, with 11 bases between.

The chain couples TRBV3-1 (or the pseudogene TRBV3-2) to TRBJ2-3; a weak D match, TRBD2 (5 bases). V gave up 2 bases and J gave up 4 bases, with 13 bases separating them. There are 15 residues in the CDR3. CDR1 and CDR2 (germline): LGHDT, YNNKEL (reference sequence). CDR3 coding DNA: TGTGCCAGCAGCCAAAGGCCGAGGGCGGCAGATACGCAGTATTTT. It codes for CASSQRPRAADTQYF.

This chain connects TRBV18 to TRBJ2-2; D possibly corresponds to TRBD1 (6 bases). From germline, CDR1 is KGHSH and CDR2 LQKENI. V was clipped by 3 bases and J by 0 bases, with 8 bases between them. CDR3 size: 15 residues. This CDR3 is CASSPQGSNTGELFF. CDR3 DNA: TGTGCCAGCTCACCTCAGGGGTCGAACACCGGGGAGCTGTTTTTT.

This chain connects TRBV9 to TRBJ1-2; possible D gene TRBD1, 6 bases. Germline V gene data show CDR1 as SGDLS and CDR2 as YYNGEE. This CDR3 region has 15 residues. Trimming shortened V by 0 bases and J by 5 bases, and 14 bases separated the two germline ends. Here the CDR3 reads CASSVEATGLYGYTF. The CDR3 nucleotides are TGTGCCAGCAGCGTAGAAGCGACAGGACTTTATGGCTACACCTTC.

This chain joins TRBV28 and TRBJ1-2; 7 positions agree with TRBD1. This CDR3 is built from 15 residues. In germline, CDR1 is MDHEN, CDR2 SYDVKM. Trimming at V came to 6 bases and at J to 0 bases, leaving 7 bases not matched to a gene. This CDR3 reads CASSSPGQTNYGYTF. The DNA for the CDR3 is TGTGCCAGCAGCTCACCGGGACAGACTAACTATGGCTACACCTTC.

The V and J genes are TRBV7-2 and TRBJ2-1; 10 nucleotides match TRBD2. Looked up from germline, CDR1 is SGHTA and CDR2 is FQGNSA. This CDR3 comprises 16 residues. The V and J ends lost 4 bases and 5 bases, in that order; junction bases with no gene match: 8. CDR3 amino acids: CASSWAGTSEHNEQFF. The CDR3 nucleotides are TGTGCCAGCAGCTGGGCGGGGACTAGCGAACACAATGAGCAGTTCTTC.

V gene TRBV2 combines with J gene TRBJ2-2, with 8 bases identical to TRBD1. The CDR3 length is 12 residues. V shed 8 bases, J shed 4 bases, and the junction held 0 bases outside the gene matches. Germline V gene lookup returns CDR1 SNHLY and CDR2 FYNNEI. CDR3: CASGQGTGELFF. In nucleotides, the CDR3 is TGTGCCAGCGGACAGGGCACCGGGGAGCTGTTTTTT.

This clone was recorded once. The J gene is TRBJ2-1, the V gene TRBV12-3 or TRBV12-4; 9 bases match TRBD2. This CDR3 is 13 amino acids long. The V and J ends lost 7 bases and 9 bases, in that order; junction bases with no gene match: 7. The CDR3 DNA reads TGTGCCAGCACGGTGGTTAGCGGGAGTGAGCAGTTCTTC. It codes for CASTVVSGSEQFF.

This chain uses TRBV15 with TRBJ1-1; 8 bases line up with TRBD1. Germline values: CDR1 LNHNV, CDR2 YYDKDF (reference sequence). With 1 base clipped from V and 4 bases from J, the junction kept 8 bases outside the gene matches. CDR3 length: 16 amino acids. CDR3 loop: CATSRATGVGGTEAFF. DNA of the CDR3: TGTGCCACCAGCAGAGCGACAGGGGTGGGTGGCACTGAAGCTTTCTTT.

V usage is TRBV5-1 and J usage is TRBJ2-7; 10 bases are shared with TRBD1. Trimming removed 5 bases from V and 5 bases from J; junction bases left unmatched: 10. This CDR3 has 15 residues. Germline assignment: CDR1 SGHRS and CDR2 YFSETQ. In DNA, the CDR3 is TGCGCCAGCAGTATGACAGGGGGCTTAGGGAACGAGCAGTACTTC. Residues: CASSMTGGLGNEQYF.

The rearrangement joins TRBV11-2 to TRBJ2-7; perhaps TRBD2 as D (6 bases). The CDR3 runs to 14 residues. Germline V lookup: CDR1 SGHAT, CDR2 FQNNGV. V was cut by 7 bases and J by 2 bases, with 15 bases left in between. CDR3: CASIGRAGTYEQYF. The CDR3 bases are TGTGCCAGCATCGGTAGGGCGGGAACCTACGAGCAGTACTTC.

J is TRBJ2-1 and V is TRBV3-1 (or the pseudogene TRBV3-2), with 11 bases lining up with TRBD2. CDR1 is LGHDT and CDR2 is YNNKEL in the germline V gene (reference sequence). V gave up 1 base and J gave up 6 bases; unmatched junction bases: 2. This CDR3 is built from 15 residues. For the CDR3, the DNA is TGTGCCAGCAGCCAAGGACTAGCGGGGCCCAATGAGCAGTTCTTC. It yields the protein CASSQGLAGPNEQFF.

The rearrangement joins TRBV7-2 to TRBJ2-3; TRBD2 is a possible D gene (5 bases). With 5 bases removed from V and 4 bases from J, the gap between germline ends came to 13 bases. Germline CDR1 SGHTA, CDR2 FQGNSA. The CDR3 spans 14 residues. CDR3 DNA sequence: TGTGCCAGCAGCCTTAGCGTTTTTGCAGATACGCAGTATTTT. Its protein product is CASSLSVFADTQYF.

The CDR3 DNA is TGTGCCAGCACCCCCCGGGGTGCCGACAATCAGCCCCAGCATTTT. It specifies CASTPRGADNQPQHF. The V call is TRBV6-6, the J call TRBJ1-5, with D unresolved. CDR1 is MNHNY and CDR2 is SVGAGI in the germline V gene (reference sequence). The V gene lost 7 bases and the J gene lost 3 bases, with 16 bases spanning the gap. The CDR3 length is 15 residues.

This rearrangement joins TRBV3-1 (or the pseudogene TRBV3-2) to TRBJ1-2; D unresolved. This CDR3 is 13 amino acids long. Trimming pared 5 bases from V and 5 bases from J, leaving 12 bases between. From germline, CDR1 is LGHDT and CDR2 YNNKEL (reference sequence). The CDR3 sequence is CASSSREEYGYTF. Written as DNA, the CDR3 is TGTGCCAGCAGCTCCCGCGAGGAGTATGGCTACACCTTC.

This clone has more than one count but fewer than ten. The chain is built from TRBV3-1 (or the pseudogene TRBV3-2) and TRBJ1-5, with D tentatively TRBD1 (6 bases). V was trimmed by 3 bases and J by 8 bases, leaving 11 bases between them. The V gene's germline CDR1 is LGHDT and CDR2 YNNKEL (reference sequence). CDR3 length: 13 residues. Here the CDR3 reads CASSQGAQKPQHF. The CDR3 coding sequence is TGTGCCAGCAGCCAGGGGGCGCAGAAGCCCCAGCATTTT.

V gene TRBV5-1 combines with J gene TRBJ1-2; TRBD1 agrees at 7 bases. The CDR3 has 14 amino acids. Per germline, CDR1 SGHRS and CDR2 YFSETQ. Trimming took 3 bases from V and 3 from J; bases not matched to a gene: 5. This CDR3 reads CASSWDRPDYGYTF. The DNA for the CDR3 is TGCGCCAGCAGCTGGGACAGACCGGACTATGGCTACACCTTC.